This T cell receptor beta chain was captured in a study of OX40 agonist ivuxolimab in advanced cancers. The CDR3 is 15 amino acids. Germline trimming cut 4 bases from V and 5 bases from J; bases unmatched to any gene: 11. Per germline, CDR1 SGDLS and CDR2 YYNGEE. Study conclusions and caveats: The authors also found low normalized T-cell clonal expansion in some nonresponders.

In regard to this clone: Its antigen is undetermined.

Profiling relied on immunoSEQ multiplex PCR, and the TCRdb table lists in-frame clones only, not all of them. The table has roughly 41,000 clones, around four fifths seen once. This clonotype was obtained from an adult with an advanced solid tumor such as melanoma, head and neck, liver or kidney cancer. This chain connects TRBV9 to TRBJ2-5, with 7 bases identical to TRBD2. This sample comprised CD4+ or CD8+ T cells sorted from blood, obtained in a trial of the OX40 agonist ivuxolimab. This chain's CDR3 is CASSPTAGTKETQYF. CDR3 nucleotide sequence: TGTGCCAGCAGCCCCACAGCGGGGACGAAGGAGACCCAGTACTTC.